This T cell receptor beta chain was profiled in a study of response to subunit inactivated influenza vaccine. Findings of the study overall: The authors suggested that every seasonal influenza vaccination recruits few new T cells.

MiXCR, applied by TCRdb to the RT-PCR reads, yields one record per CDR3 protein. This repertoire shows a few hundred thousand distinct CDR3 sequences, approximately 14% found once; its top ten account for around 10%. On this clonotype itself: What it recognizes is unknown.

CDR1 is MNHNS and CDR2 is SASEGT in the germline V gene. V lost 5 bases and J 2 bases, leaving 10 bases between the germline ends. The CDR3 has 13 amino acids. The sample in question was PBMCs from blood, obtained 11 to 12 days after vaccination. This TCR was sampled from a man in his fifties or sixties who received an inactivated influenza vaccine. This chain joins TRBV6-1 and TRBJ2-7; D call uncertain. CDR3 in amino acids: CASSPPRPYEQYF. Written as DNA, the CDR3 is TGTGCCAGCAGTCCCCCGCGGCCCTACGAGCAGTACTTC.